The entry below gives a single T cell receptor beta chain sequence along with its context. What it recognizes is unknown. The CDR3 contains 17 residues. Germline V lookup: CDR1 DFQATT, CDR2 SNEGSKA (reference sequence). The entry originates in a study of CXCR3-negative and CXCR3-positive naive CD8 T cells. Study-wide context: Libraries each contributed about 1.5 +/- 0.3 million TRB reads, for around 150 million in total.

Points from the study as a whole: The naive subsets expressed comparable surface CD5, and the authors inferred TCR strength from TRB CDR3 properties.

Each TRB cDNA library was prepared by 5' RACE (with UMI labels). Using the 5' RACE reads, TCRdb records one entry per CDR3 protein without DNA. This listing includes fewer than 60,000 distinct CDR3 sequences. Each CD8+ T cell subset was flow-sorted in triplicate. Every sort contained about 310,000 cells. This clonotype was sampled from a human donor in good health. Some clones in this sample may be carry-over from other donors' samples. Sequenced sample: memory CD8+ T cells from blood. This chain links TRBV20-1 with TRBJ2-7; there is no DNA to check the TCRdb D call of TRBD2. The CDR3 loop reads CSARDGLAGSVIYEQYF.